One sample yielded the 25 T cell receptor beta chains listed below, sequenced in a study of blood T cell repertoires in COVID-19. The method was immunoSEQ multiplex PCR; TCRdb's version includes in-frame clones alone and lacks a portion of them. The sample has roughly 180,000 clones, roughly three quarters seen once; the top ten hold roughly 8.8%. The source material was peripheral blood. The receptor set was obtained from a woman aged 45-65 years with active or convalescent COVID-19.

The chain is built from TRBV14 and TRBJ1-1; D not resolved. CDR3 length: 13 amino acids. V dropped 1 base and J dropped 4 bases, with 7 bases sitting between them. Germline V gene sequence: CDR1 SGHDN, CDR2 FVKESK. The CDR3: CASSQAGSTEAFF. CDR3 coding DNA: TGTGCCAGCAGCCAAGCAGGAAGCACTGAAGCTTTCTTT.

The genes are TRBV6-2 or TRBV6-3 and TRBJ1-5; possible D gene TRBD1, 6 bases. With 5 bases removed from V and 0 bases from J, the gap between germline ends came to 14 bases. The germline gives CDR1 MNHEY, CDR2 SVGEGT. The CDR3 extends over 16 amino acids. CDR3 in DNA: TGTGCCAGCAGTAGAGATACAGGGAATAGCAATCAGCCCCAGCATTTT. This gives the protein CASSRDTGNSNQPQHF.

The chain links TRBV7-2 to TRBJ2-1; the match to TRBD1 covers 9 bases. The CDR3 totals 15 residues. The V segment lost 4 bases and the J segment 10 bases; nucleotides outside the gene matches: 11. Germline V gives CDR1 SGHTA, CDR2 FQGNSA. The CDR3 nucleotides read TGTGCCAGCAGCTCCGGGACAGGGACACAATACGAGCAGTTCTTC. This encodes CASSSGTGTQYEQFF.

In this sample, this clone turned up many times. V and J are TRBV27 and TRBJ2-7; the match to TRBD2 covers 10 bases. The CDR3 totals 15 residues. Germline V gene sequence: CDR1 MNHEY, CDR2 SMNVEV (reference sequence). The V gene end was trimmed by 4 bases and the J gene end by 7 bases; junction bases not matched to a gene: 10. In DNA form, the CDR3 reads TGTGCCAGCAGTTACTTAAGCGGGAGGGCTGGTGAGCAGTACTTC. Its translation: CASSYLSGRAGEQYF.

This chain connects TRBV9 to TRBJ1-5; unclear D gene. The CDR3 sequence is 14 residues long. The germline V gene has CDR1 SGDLS and CDR2 YYNGEE. V was trimmed by 0 bases and J by 4 bases, leaving 8 bases between them. CDR3 bases: TGTGCCAGCAGCGTAGAGGCAGGAAATCAGCCCCAGCATTTT. Translation gives CASSVEAGNQPQHF.

The chain employs TRBV5-3 and TRBJ2-2, with 8 bases matching TRBD1. TRBV5-3 is an open reading frame, and its role is uncertain. The J segment lost 5 bases and the V segment lost 2 bases, leaving 5 bases of the junction unmatched. This CDR3 is built from 15 residues. CDR3 residues: CARSFTGGWTGELFF. The CDR3 DNA is TGTGCCAGAAGCTTTACAGGGGGTTGGACCGGGGAGCTGTTTTTT.

The chain has TRBV29-1 and TRBJ1-1; the D gene is possibly TRBD1 (6 bases). The CDR3 loop spans 12 amino acids. Germline V gene sequence: CDR1 SQVTM, CDR2 ANQGSEA. V lost 5 bases and J lost 4, with 11 bases in between. CDR3: CSVHTGSTEAFF. The CDR3 DNA reads TGCAGCGTTCATACAGGGAGCACTGAAGCTTTCTTT.

This clone was picked up many times. CDR3 in DNA: TGCGCCAGCAGGGCCGGGACAGGGGCCTACGAGCAGTACTTC. Translation: CASRAGTGAYEQYF. V gene TRBV5-1 combines with J gene TRBJ2-7; 10 positions agree with TRBD1. From germline, CDR1 is SGHRS and CDR2 YFSETQ. Unmatched junction bases numbered 4, after V lost 5 bases and J lost 2 bases. This CDR3 region has 14 residues.

The chain recombines TRBV6-2 or TRBV6-3 with TRBJ1-5; a possible D gene is TRBD1 (5 bases). CDR3 length: 14 amino acids. Trimming removed 3 bases at V and 4 bases at J, with 10 bases between. CDR1 is MNHEY, CDR2 SVGEGT, per germline. The chain's CDR3 is CASSYPNRNQPQHF. CDR3 in DNA: TGTGCCAGCAGTTATCCGAACAGGAATCAGCCCCAGCATTTT.

A single count supports this clone. The chain links TRBV2 to TRBJ1-1, with 8 bases aligning to TRBD1. Germline trimming cut 4 bases from V and 3 bases from J; bases unmatched to any gene: 7. The CDR3 is made up of 15 amino acids. In germline, CDR1 is SNHLY, CDR2 FYNNEI. CDR3 loop: CASSVDRGSHTEAFF. The CDR3 DNA is TGTGCCAGCAGTGTAGACAGGGGATCTCACACTGAAGCTTTCTTT.

The gene calls are TRBV4-2 and TRBJ2-1; the match to TRBD2 covers 13 bases. This CDR3 has 16 amino acids. The V gene end was trimmed by 1 base and the J gene end by 6 bases; junction bases not matched to a gene: 3. Looked up from germline, CDR1 is LGHNA and CDR2 is YNFKEQ. The CDR3 DNA follows: TGTGCCAGCAGCCAAGGGACTAGCGGGGGACCCAATGAGCAGTTCTTC. This codes for CASSQGTSGGPNEQFF.

The chain uses TRBV4-2 and TRBJ1-6; TRBD1 matches at 10 bases. The CDR3 extends over 16 amino acids. V lost 3 bases, J lost 5 bases, and 4 bases stayed unmatched. Germline V gene data show CDR1 as LGHNA and CDR2 as YNFKEQ. In DNA, the CDR3 is TGTGCCAGCAGCCAGTCCGGGACAGGGGATAATTCACCCCTCCACTTT. This codes for CASSQSGTGDNSPLHF.

The chain employs TRBV11-2 and TRBJ2-7; TRBD1 matches at 8 bases. Germline V CDR1 and CDR2: SGHAT, FQNNGV. The CDR3 contains 15 residues. The junction had 11 bases not matched to a gene; V was cut back by 6 bases and J by 4 bases. The CDR3 loop is CASRLGDRLVYEQYF. In DNA, the CDR3 is TGTGCCAGCAGGTTGGGGGACAGGTTGGTTTACGAGCAGTACTTC.

The chain links TRBV7-2 to TRBJ2-5; 9 nucleotides match TRBD1. The CDR3 consists of 15 residues. V gave up 1 base and J gave up 5 bases; unmatched junction bases: 5. Germline CDR1 and CDR2: SGHTA and FQGNSA. The CDR3 DNA reads as TGTGCCAGCAGCTTAGACAGGGGGCTTATGGAGACCCAGTACTTC. Translated: CASSLDRGLMETQYF.

The rearrangement links TRBV25-1 to TRBJ2-5; weak D call: TRBD1 (6 bases). This CDR3 contains 13 residues. Trimming shortened V by 8 bases and J by 5 bases, and 15 bases separated the two germline ends. CDR1 is MGHDK and CDR2 is SYGVNS in the germline V gene. As DNA, the CDR3 is TGTGCCAGCTTACCCCAGGGGCGGGAGACCCAGTACTTC. Its translation is CASLPQGRETQYF.

The chain recombines TRBV12-3 or TRBV12-4 with TRBJ2-3, with D uncertain. The CDR3 runs to 11 residues. Trimming shortened V by 3 bases and J by 11 bases, and 9 bases separated the two germline ends. The DNA for the CDR3 is TGTGCCAGCAGTTTGTACAGAAGGCAGTATTTT. Translating it yields CASSLYRRQYF.

As to this clone: In the same sample, other DNA sequences code for this CDR3. The chain is built from TRBV30 and TRBJ1-1; 7 nucleotides align to TRBD1. The trim removed 5 bases at V and 1 base at J, leaving 4 bases unmatched. CDR1 GTSNPN and CDR2 SVGIG come from the germline V gene (reference sequence). There are 13 residues in the CDR3. The CDR3 DNA reads TGTGCCTGGCGGACAGGACCGAACACTGAAGCTTTCTTT. Its protein product is CAWRTGPNTEAFF.

This chain links TRBV4-1 with TRBJ1-2; 9 nucleotides match TRBD1. With V trimmed by 4 bases and J by 0 bases, 12 bases remained unmatched. Germline V gene data show CDR1 as MGHRA and CDR2 as YSYEKL. The CDR3 spans 18 residues. The CDR3 DNA sequence: TGCGCCAGCAGCCGGTCGGAGCCGGGACAGGGAACTAACTATGGCTACACCTTC. Translated, it gives CASSRSEPGQGTNYGYTF.

The chain links TRBV11-3 to TRBJ2-1; D is undetermined. The CDR3 sequence is 15 residues long. Germline V gives CDR1 SGHNT, CDR2 YENEEA. The ends were cut back, 0 bases at V and 6 bases at J, with 12 bases in the middle. DNA for the CDR3: TGTGCCAGCAGCTTAGATGGTTTAGCCGCCAATGAGCAGTTCTTC. Translated, it gives CASSLDGLAANEQFF.

This clone was seen a handful of times. The rearrangement links TRBV24-1 to TRBJ2-2, with D perhaps TRBD2 (5 bases). The germline CDR1 and CDR2 sequences are KGHDR and SFDVKD. The CDR3 contains 15 residues. The ends were cut back, 3 bases at V and 4 bases at J, with 11 bases in the middle. The CDR3 coding sequence is TGTGCCACCAGTGATCCGAGGGTTCCCACCGGGGAGCTGTTTTTT. Protein: CATSDPRVPTGELFF.

This clone was seen a single time. The chain joins TRBV5-8 to TRBJ2-5; 9 nucleotides agree with TRBD2. The CDR3 consists of 18 residues. The V and J ends lost 1 base and 5 bases, in that order; junction bases with no gene match: 15. Germline V lookup: CDR1 SGHTS, CDR2 YDEGEE. The CDR3: CASSLRPKTSGKGETQYF. The CDR3 DNA is TGTGCCAGCAGCTTGCGGCCGAAGACTAGCGGAAAAGGGGAGACCCAGTACTTC.

The CDR3 DNA reads as TGTGCCTCAGGACAGGAAGAAAATTCACCCCTCCACTTT. Protein product: CASGQEENSPLHF. This chain connects TRBV30 to TRBJ1-6, with TRBD1 identical over 7 bases. CDR1 and CDR2 (germline): GTSNPN, SVGIG (reference sequence). CDR3 length equals 13 residues. V shed 7 bases, J shed 7 bases, and the junction held 7 bases outside the gene matches.

This sequence joins TRBV7-9 and TRBJ1-1, with 9 bases lining up with TRBD1. J gave up 5 bases and V 8 bases, and 9 bases lay outside the gene matches. The CDR3 consists of 14 residues. Per the germline V gene, CDR1 is SEHNR and CDR2 is FQNEAQ (reference sequence). CDR3 in DNA: TGTGCCAGCCGACCCGGGGACAGGGATACTGAAGCTTTCTTT. Translated, it gives CASRPGDRDTEAFF.

This clone turned up a few times. The gene calls are TRBV5-1 and TRBJ1-6; 8 bases fit TRBD1. The CDR3 runs to 16 residues. The junction had 11 bases not matched to a gene; V was cut back by 3 bases and J by 9 bases. Germline loops: CDR1 SGHRS, CDR2 YFSETQ. CDR3 bases: TGCGCCAGCAGCTCAGAGCAGGGGGCTAGGAGTTCACCCCTCCACTTT. This gives the protein CASSSEQGARSSPLHF.

The chain has TRBV4-1 and TRBJ1-2; 11 bases align to TRBD1. Germline CDR1 MGHRA, CDR2 YSYEKL. J lost 4 bases, V lost 4 bases, and 5 bases had no gene match. The CDR3 sequence is 15 residues long. For the CDR3, the DNA is TGCGCCAGCAGCCGTTCCGGGACAGGGGGCTATGGCTACACCTTC. It translates to CASSRSGTGGYGYTF.